This entry lists 18 T cell receptor beta chains sequenced from one sample in a study of CD8 T cells in Susac syndrome. Random hexamers were used to reverse transcribe an amount of about 0.45 to 1 ug RNA. TCRdb redid the calling of the immunoSEQ multiplex PCR reads with MiXCR, one entry per CDR3 protein. The sample holds approximately 190,000 distinct CDR3 sequences, over 85% seen once. Material: CD4+ T cells from PBMCs. Receptors originate from a human donor in good health.

The CDR3 region is CASSQQGEDTQYF. The DNA of the CDR3 is TGTGCCAGCAGCCAGCAAGGGGAGGATACGCAGTATTTT. V and J are TRBV3-1 and TRBJ2-3; D might be TRBD1 or TRBD2, each matching 5 bases. V lost 3 bases to trimming and J lost 6 bases, with 10 bases between them. This CDR3 spans 13 amino acids. Germline CDR1 LGHDT, CDR2 YNNKEL (reference sequence).

This clonotype was counted a single time. This rearrangement joins TRBV15 to TRBJ2-2; D gene unclear. The CDR3 contains 16 residues. V gave up 1 base and J gave up 6 bases, with 15 bases separating them. The germline V gene has CDR1 LNHNV and CDR2 YYDKDF (reference sequence). CDR3 residues: CATSRAQLRTAGELFF. The CDR3 region has the DNA TGTGCCACCAGCAGAGCCCAATTAAGAACGGCCGGGGAGCTGTTTTTT.

This clonotype was picked up a small number of times. The J gene is TRBJ1-6, the V gene TRBV6-2 or TRBV6-3, with D possibly being TRBD1 (5 bases). Between the trimmed V and J ends, which lost 0 bases and 0 bases, there was a span of 12 bases. CDR3 length: 18 amino acids. Germline V gives CDR1 MNHEY, CDR2 SVGEGT. This chain's CDR3 is CASSYSGLSSSYNSPLHF. For the CDR3, the DNA is TGTGCCAGCAGTTACTCGGGACTCTCGAGCTCCTATAATTCACCCCTCCACTTT.

The chain is built from TRBV7-2 and TRBJ2-3; no firm D call. The CDR3 sequence is 15 residues long. Germline V gene sequence: CDR1 SGHTA, CDR2 FQGNSA. Deletions cut 5 bases from V and 3 bases from J, with 15 bases between. The DNA of the CDR3 is TGTGCCAGCAGCCGAGACCGCCACGTAACAGATACGCAGTATTTT. Translating it yields CASSRDRHVTDTQYF. The full variable domain, with the rest looked up from reference TRBV7-2 and TRBJ2-3, is GAGVSQSPSNKVTEKGKDVELRCDPISGHTALYWYRQSLGQGLEFLIYFQGNSAPDKSGLPSDRFSAERTGGSVSTLTIQRTQQEDSAVYLCASSRDRHVTDTQYFGPGTRLTVL.

The chain links TRBV2 to TRBJ2-5, with D perhaps being TRBD1 or TRBD2 (7 bases each). The germline V gene encodes CDR1 SNHLY and CDR2 FYNNEI. The CDR3 contains 15 residues. V was clipped by 8 bases and J by 5 bases, with 21 bases between them. CDR3 sequence (DNA): TGTGCCAGCCGGGGGGAGGGGGCGAAGACGGAGACCCAGTACTTC. Amino acid sequence: CASRGEGAKTETQYF.

The table lists this clonotype with a count of one. This chain uses TRBV6-2 or TRBV6-3 with TRBJ2-3; D unclear. The germline gives CDR1 MNHEY, CDR2 SVGEGT. This CDR3 is built from 12 residues. Trimming stripped 2 bases from V and 2 bases from J, with 2 bases between. DNA for the CDR3: TGTGCCAGCAGTTACCTCACAGATACGCAGTATTTT. The encoded protein is CASSYLTDTQYF.

This chain connects TRBV13 to TRBJ1-6, with 8 positions matching TRBD1. The CDR3 runs 14 residues. Trimming removed 3 bases from V and 9 bases from J; junction bases left unmatched: 4. CDR1 and CDR2 from the germline V gene are PRHDT and FYEKMQ (reference sequence). The DNA of the CDR3 is TGTGCCAGCAGCTTGCAGGGGGCCGTTTCACCCCTCCACTTT. Amino acid sequence: CASSLQGAVSPLHF.

The rearrangement uses TRBV10-3 and TRBJ2-7; possible D gene TRBD1, 5 bases. CDR1 is ENHRY, CDR2 SYGVKD, per germline. The CDR3 loop spans 14 amino acids. V was clipped by 5 bases and J by 6 bases, with 17 bases between them. This CDR3 reads CAISRVREISEQYV. In DNA, the CDR3 is TGTGCCATCAGTAGGGTCAGGGAAATTTCCGAGCAGTACGTC.

This chain uses TRBV7-9 with TRBJ1-2; 9 bases are a match to TRBD1. CDR3 length equals 11 residues. J gave up 14 bases and V 4 bases, and 5 bases lay outside the gene matches. In germline, CDR1 is SEHNR, CDR2 FQNEAQ (reference sequence). The CDR3, as DNA: TGTGCCAGCAGCTCCGGGACAGGGTCTACCTTC. Translation: CASSSGTGSTF. The full variable domain, with the rest looked up from reference TRBV7-9 and TRBJ1-2, is DTGVSQNPRHKITKRGQNVTFRCDPISEHNRLYWYRQTLGQGPEFLTYFQNEAQLEKSRLLSDRFSAERPKGSFSTLEIQRTEQGDSAMYLCASSSGTGSTFGSGTRLTVV.

The rearrangement joins TRBV7-6 to TRBJ1-3, with D tentatively TRBD1 (5 bases). With 3 bases removed from V and 4 bases from J, the gap between germline ends came to 13 bases. CDR3 length equals 15 residues. Germline values: CDR1 SGHVS, CDR2 FNYEAQ. CDR3 residues: CASSFADGGGNTIYF. The CDR3 bases are TGTGCCAGCAGCTTCGCCGATGGGGGGGGAAACACCATATATTTT.

The rearrangement uses TRBV3-1 and TRBJ2-5; D ambiguous. V shed 5 bases and J shed 5 bases, with 18 bases lying between them. Germline-derived CDR1 and CDR2 are LGHDT and YNNKEL (reference sequence). The CDR3 loop spans 15 amino acids. The CDR3 DNA sequence: TGTGCCAGCAGCTACGGGCTCCAATCTCGGGAGACCCAGTACTTC. Amino acid sequence: CASSYGLQSRETQYF.

This chain uses TRBV29-1 with TRBJ2-7; 9 bases map to TRBD1. J was trimmed by 5 bases and V by 4 bases; bases with no gene match: 3. The CDR3 loop spans 12 amino acids. In germline, CDR1 is SQVTM, CDR2 ANQGSEA. The CDR3 loop is CSVGTGDHEQYF. The CDR3 bases are TGCAGCGTTGGGACAGGGGACCACGAGCAGTACTTC.

Here the CDR3 reads CASSARTGTNTEAFF. In DNA, the CDR3 is TGTGCCAGCAGCGCTAGGACAGGGACTAACACTGAAGCTTTCTTT. The chain is built from TRBV5-4 and TRBJ1-1; 8 nucleotides line up with TRBD1. Germline CDR1 and CDR2: SGHNT and YYREEE (reference sequence). V shed 4 bases and J 2 bases; nucleotides not matched to a gene: 7. This CDR3 has 15 amino acids.

This clonotype has a single count. This chain uses TRBV7-9 with TRBJ2-7; a weak D match, TRBD2 (5 bases). Trimming pared 11 bases from V and 1 base from J, leaving 15 bases between. The CDR3 sequence is 13 residues long. CDR1 is SEHNR, CDR2 FQNEAQ, per germline (reference sequence). This chain's CDR3 is CAWESGGSYEQYF. The DNA of the CDR3 is TGTGCCTGGGAGTCTGGCGGATCCTACGAGCAGTACTTC.

V gene TRBV14 combines with J gene TRBJ2-7, with 10 nucleotides matching TRBD1. The CDR3 consists of 16 residues. The V gene's germline CDR1 is SGHDN and CDR2 FVKESK. J lost 0 bases, V lost 4 bases, and 6 bases had no gene match. CDR3 region: CASSPDRGPPSYEQYF. The CDR3, as DNA: TGTGCCAGCAGCCCAGACAGGGGGCCACCCTCCTACGAGCAGTACTTC. Full variable domain (remainder filled in from reference TRBV14 and TRBJ2-7): EAGVTQFPSHSVIEKGQTVTLRCDPISGHDNLYWYRRVMGKEIKFLLHFVKESKQDESGMPNNRFLAERTGGTYSTLKVQPAELEDSGVYFCASSPDRGPPSYEQYFGPGTRLTVT.

J is TRBJ1-6 and V is TRBV28, with 8 bases identical to TRBD1. The CDR3 consists of 14 residues. Per germline, CDR1 MDHEN and CDR2 SYDVKM. V was pared by 6 bases and J by 19 bases, with 17 bases of the junction left unmatched. CDR3 DNA: TGTGCCAGCAGCCCACAAGGACAGGGAGGGTTTTCGCACTTT. It translates to CASSPQGQGGFSHF.

The V and J genes are TRBV29-1 and TRBJ1-1; 10 positions match TRBD1. The CDR3 runs 15 residues. Per germline, CDR1 SQVTM and CDR2 ANQGSEA. The V and J ends lost 5 bases and 3 bases, in that order; junction bases with no gene match: 9. The CDR3: CSVSGQGRGDTEAFF. DNA for the CDR3: TGCAGCGTTTCGGGACAGGGGCGGGGGGACACTGAAGCTTTCTTT.

The V and J genes are TRBV6-2 or TRBV6-3 and TRBJ1-2, with D possibly TRBD1 on 6 matching bases. Germline CDR1 is MNHEY and CDR2 is SVGEGT. The germline V and J ends were trimmed by 6 bases and 0 bases, with 11 bases remaining between them. The CDR3 is 14 amino acids. The CDR3 DNA is TGTGCCAGCAGGCGGACAGCATCTAACTATGGCTACACCTTC. Translation gives CASRRTASNYGYTF.